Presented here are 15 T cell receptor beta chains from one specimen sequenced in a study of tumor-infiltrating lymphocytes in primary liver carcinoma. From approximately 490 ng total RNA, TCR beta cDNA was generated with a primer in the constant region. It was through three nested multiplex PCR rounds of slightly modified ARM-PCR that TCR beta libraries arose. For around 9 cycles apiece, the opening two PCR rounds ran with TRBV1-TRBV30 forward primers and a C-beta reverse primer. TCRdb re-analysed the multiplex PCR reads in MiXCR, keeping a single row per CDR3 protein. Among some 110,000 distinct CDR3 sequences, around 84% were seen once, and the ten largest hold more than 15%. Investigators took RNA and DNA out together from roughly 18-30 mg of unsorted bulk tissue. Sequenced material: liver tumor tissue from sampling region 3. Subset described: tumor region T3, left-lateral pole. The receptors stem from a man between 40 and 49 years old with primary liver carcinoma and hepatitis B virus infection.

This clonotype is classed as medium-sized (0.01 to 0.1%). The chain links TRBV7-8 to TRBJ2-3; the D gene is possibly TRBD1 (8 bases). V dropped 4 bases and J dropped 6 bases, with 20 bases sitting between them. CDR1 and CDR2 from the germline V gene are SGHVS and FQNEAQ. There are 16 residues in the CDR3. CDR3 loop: CASSSTGGGYSDTQYF. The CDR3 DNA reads TGTGCCAGCAGCTCAACAGGGGGGGGATATTCGGATACGCAGTATTTT.

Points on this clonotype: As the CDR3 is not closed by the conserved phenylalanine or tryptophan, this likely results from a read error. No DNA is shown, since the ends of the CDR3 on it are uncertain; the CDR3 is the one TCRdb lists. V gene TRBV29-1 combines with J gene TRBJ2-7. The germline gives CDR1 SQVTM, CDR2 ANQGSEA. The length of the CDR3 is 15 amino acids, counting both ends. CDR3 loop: CSLEDPGGSSYEHYL.

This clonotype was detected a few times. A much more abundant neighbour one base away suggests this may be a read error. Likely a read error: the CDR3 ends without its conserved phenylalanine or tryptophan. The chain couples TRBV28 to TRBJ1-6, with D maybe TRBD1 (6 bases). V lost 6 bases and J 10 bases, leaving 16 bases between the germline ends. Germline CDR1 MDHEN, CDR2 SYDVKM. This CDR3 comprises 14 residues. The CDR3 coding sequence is TGTGCCAGCAGCTCCACAGGGCCTCACTCACCCCTCCACCTT. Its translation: CASSSTGPHSPLHL.

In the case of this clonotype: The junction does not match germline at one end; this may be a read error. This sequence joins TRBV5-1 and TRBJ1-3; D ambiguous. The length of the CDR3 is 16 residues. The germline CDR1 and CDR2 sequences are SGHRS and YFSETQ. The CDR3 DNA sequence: TGCGCCAGCAGCACGGATATGATTAGTTCTGGAAACACCATATATTTC. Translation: CASSTDMISSGNTIYF.

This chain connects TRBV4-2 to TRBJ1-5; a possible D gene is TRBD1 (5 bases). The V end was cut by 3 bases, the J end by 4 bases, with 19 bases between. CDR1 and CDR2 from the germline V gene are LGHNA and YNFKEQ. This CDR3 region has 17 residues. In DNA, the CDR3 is TGTGCCAGCAGCCATGAAGTGGCAGGGCGAAGAAATCAGCCCCAGCATTTT. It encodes CASSHEVAGRRNQPQHF.

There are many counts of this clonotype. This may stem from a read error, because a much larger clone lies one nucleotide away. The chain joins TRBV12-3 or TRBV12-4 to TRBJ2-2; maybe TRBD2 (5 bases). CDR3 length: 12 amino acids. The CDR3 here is CASTRDPGVLFF. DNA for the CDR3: TGTGCCAGCACTAGGGATCCCGGGGTGCTGTTTTTT.

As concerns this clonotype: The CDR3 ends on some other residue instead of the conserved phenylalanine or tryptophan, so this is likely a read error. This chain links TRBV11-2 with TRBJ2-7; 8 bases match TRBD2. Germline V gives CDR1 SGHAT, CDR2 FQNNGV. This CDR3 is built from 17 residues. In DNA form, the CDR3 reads TGTGCCAGCGGCTTAACAACTTCGACTAGCGCACTCTACGAGCAGTACTCC. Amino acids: CASGLTTSTSALYEQYS.

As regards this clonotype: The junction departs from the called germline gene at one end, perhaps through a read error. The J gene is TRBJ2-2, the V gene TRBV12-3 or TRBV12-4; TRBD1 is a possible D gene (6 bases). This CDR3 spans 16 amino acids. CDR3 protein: CVSSSGQGRAIGELLF. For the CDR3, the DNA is TGTGTCAGCAGTTCAGGGCAGGGGAGAGCGATCGGGGAGCTGTTATTT.

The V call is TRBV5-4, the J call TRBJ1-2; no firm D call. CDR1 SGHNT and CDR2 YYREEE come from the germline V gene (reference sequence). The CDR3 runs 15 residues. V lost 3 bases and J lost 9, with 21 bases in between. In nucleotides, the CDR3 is TGTGCCAGCAGCTACCCTTCGGGAAAGGGAAAAAGCTACACCTTC. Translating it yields CASSYPSGKGKSYTF.

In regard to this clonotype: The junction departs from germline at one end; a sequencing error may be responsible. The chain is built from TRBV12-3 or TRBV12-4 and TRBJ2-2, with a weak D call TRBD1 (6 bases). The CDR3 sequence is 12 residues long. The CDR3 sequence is CASIGDTRELFF. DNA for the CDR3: TGTGCCAGCATTGGGGACACCCGGGAGCTGTTTTTT.

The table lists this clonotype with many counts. The CDR3 sequence: CASSAGLLAAQETQYF. Written as DNA, the CDR3 is TGCGCCAGCAGTGCCGGGTTACTAGCAGCTCAAGAGACCCAGTACTTC. The chain combines TRBV10-2 with TRBJ2-5, with a weak D call TRBD2 (6 bases). The V end lost 4 bases, the J end lost 2 bases, and 17 bases lay between the germline ends. Germline-derived CDR1 and CDR2 are WSHSY and SAAADI. The length of the CDR3 is 16 residues.

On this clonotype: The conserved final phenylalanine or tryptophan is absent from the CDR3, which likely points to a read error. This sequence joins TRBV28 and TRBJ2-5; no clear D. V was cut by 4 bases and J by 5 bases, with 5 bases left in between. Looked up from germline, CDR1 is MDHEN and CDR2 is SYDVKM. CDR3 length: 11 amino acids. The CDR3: CASSSGETQYV. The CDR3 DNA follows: TGTGCCAGCAGTTCAGGCGAGACCCAGTACGTC.

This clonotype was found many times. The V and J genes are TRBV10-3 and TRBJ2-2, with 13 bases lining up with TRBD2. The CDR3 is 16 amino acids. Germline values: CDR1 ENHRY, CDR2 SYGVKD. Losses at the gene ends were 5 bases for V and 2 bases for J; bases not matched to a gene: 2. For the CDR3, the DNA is TGTGCCATCAGTCGGGGACTAGCGGGAAACACCGGGGAGCTGTTTTTT. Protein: CAISRGLAGNTGELFF.

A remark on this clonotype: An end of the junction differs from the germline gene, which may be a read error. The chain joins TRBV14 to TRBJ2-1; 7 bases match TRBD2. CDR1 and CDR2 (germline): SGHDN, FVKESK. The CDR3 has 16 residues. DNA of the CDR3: TGTGTCAGCAGTACCGAAGCGGGATGGGTAAACAATGAGCAGTTCTTC. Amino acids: CVSSTEAGWVNNEQFF.

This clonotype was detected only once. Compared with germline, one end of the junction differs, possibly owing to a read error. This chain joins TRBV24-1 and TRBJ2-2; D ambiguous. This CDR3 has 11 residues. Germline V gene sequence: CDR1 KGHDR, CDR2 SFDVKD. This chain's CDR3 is CTTPRDGELFF. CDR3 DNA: TGTACCACCCCTCGCGACGGGGAGCTGTTTTTT.